This section outlines one T cell receptor (beta chain) sequence together with its context. Sequencing used immunoSEQ multiplex PCR; TCRdb keeps in-frame clones, though not all of them. Among 32,000 or so clones, approximately 89% were seen once, and the ten largest hold 5.1%. The data belong to a study of T cell changes during pregnancy in multiple sclerosis. Germline V CDR1 and CDR2: LNHDA, SQIVND (reference sequence). The CDR3 has 13 residues. Trimming cost V 7 bases and J 2 bases, with 11 bases left between them. The sequenced sample was CD8+ T cells from peripheral blood mononuclear cells, obtained in the first trimester of pregnancy. The chain uses TRBV19 and TRBJ1-2; unclear D gene. The TCR comes from a female donor with multiple sclerosis, enrolled in a pregnancy study. The CDR3 coding sequence is TGTGCCAGTAATGCAGTGTCGAACTATGGCTACACCTTC. The encoded protein is CASNAVSNYGYTF.